The rows below give T cell receptor beta chains drawn from one sample of a study of blood T cell repertoires in COVID-19. Here immunoSEQ multiplex PCR was the method, and the copy in TCRdb shows in-frame clones only, minus some. The repertoire has a few hundred thousand clones, approximately 80% of them found once; the top ten carry over 12%. Sequencing used PBMCs or T cells enriched from blood (not recorded which). These receptors were obtained from a middle-aged man who had recovered from COVID-19. Each CDR3 is given with its conserved first and last residue. The order of the fields is D gene, J gene, V gene, clone size, CDR3 DNA, CDR3 protein. The D gene is left open where the match is weak. Where a row states a size, it is once, few, many or the class of an expanded clone; other rows omit it.

d_gene: -
j_gene: TRBJ1-3
v_gene: TRBV5-1
abundance: -
CDR3nt: TGCGCCAGCAGAAGACAGGTCTCTGGAAACACCATATATTTT
CDR3aa: CASRRQVSGNTIYF

d_gene: TRBD1
j_gene: TRBJ2-7
v_gene: TRBV18
abundance: -
CDR3nt: TGTGCCAGCTCCCCTGACAGGGAAGGGGAGCAGTACTTC
CDR3aa: CASSPDREGEQYF

d_gene: TRBD1
j_gene: TRBJ2-2
v_gene: TRBV2
abundance: few
CDR3nt: TGTGCCACTCACAGGGGTGGCACCGGGGAGCTGTTTTTT
CDR3aa: CATHRGGTGELFF

d_gene: TRBD1
j_gene: TRBJ1-1
v_gene: TRBV4-3
abundance: -
CDR3nt: TGCGCCAGCAGCCAAGATAGGACAGGGGGTAGAACTGAAGCTTTCTTT
CDR3aa: CASSQDRTGGRTEAFF

d_gene: TRBD1
j_gene: TRBJ1-5
v_gene: TRBV6-5
abundance: -
CDR3nt: TGTGCCAGCAGCCTCGGACAGGGGGCCCCTCAGCCCCAGCATTTT
CDR3aa: CASSLGQGAPQPQHF

d_gene: -
j_gene: TRBJ1-2
v_gene: TRBV6-4
abundance: few
CDR3nt: TGTGCCAGCAGTGACTCAGGGAGGGCCGGTGGCTACACCTTC
CDR3aa: CASSDSGRAGGYTF

d_gene: -
j_gene: TRBJ2-7
v_gene: TRBV5-4
abundance: -
CDR3nt: TGTGCCAGCAGCTTGGCAGGGGGGCAGGGTCGCCACGAGCAGTACTTC
CDR3aa: CASSLAGGQGRHEQYF

d_gene: -
j_gene: TRBJ1-4
v_gene: TRBV10-3
abundance: -
CDR3nt: TGTGCCATCAGTGGTACGGCAGGGGATAATGAAAAACTGTTTTTT
CDR3aa: CAISGTAGDNEKLFF

d_gene: TRBD2
j_gene: TRBJ2-7
v_gene: TRBV7-3
abundance: -
CDR3nt: TGTGCCAGCAGCGAGGGACTAGCGGGAGACGAGCAGTACTTC
CDR3aa: CASSEGLAGDEQYF

d_gene: -
j_gene: TRBJ1-2
v_gene: TRBV6-5
abundance: once
CDR3nt: TGTGCCAGCGCCGGGACACCTCTGGGCTACACCTTC
CDR3aa: CASAGTPLGYTF

d_gene: TRBD1
j_gene: TRBJ1-6
v_gene: TRBV4-3
abundance: -
CDR3nt: TGCGCCAGCAGCCATGACCAGGGGGGACGGTCACCCCTCCACTTT
CDR3aa: CASSHDQGGRSPLHF

d_gene: TRBD1
j_gene: TRBJ1-2
v_gene: TRBV3-1/TRBV3-2
abundance: -
CDR3nt: TGTGCCAGCAGCCCCCCAGGGGGCTTCTATGGCTACACCTTC
CDR3aa: CASSPPGGFYGYTF

d_gene: -
j_gene: TRBJ2-5
v_gene: TRBV3-1/TRBV3-2
abundance: -
CDR3nt: TGTGCCAGCAGCCAAGTCCTAGAAGAGACCCAGTACTTC
CDR3aa: CASSQVLEETQYF